The 26 T cell receptor beta chains listed next were all sequenced from one sample in a study of OX40 agonist ivuxolimab in advanced cancers. Libraries were prepared through the immunoSEQ multiplex PCR assay. The clones in this table, taken by TCRdb from immuneACCESS, are in-frame only. Not every clone is retained; where verified, under half of the shortfall comes from an unresolved V gene, and the cause of the rest is unknown. The sample contains roughly 140,000 clones, roughly 94% of them found a single time. Under 0.4% of the sample is held by the ten biggest clonotypes. The sample here was CD4+ or CD8+ T cells sorted from blood, taken in a trial of the OX40 agonist ivuxolimab. These receptors originate from an adult with an advanced solid tumor such as melanoma, head and neck, liver or kidney cancer.

This chain links TRBV19 with TRBJ1-5, with D perhaps matching TRBD1 (6 bases). Trimming took off 8 bases at V and 3 bases at J, with 20 bases between the two ends. Per the germline V gene, CDR1 is LNHDA and CDR2 is SQIVND (reference sequence). The CDR3 spans 16 residues. This CDR3 reads CASSWGQGGYNQPQHF. CDR3 DNA sequence: TGTGCCAGTTCCTGGGGGCAGGGAGGATACAATCAGCCCCAGCATTTT.

This clone was counted once. This chain joins TRBV7-6 and TRBJ1-6; tentative D call: TRBD1 (5 bases). This CDR3 is built from 20 residues. Germline V lookup: CDR1 SGHVS, CDR2 FNYEAQ. Between the trimmed V and J ends, which lost 1 base and 1 base, there was a span of 20 bases. CDR3 DNA: TGTGCCAGCAGCTTAGGCCCTCGGGCAGGGCGAGGATCCTATAATTCACCCCTCCACTTT. It is translated as CASSLGPRAGRGSYNSPLHF.

This chain's CDR3 is CASIRGQGTGGYTF. The CDR3 DNA follows: TGTGCCAGCATCAGGGGACAGGGGACGGGAGGCTACACCTTC. The gene calls are TRBV6-5 and TRBJ1-2; 10 bases map to TRBD1. Germline trimming cut 7 bases from V and 8 bases from J; bases unmatched to any gene: 10. CDR1 MNHEY and CDR2 SVGAGI come from the germline V gene. This CDR3 contains 14 residues.

This clone appeared a few times. The same CDR3 also results from other DNA sequences found in this sample. The genes are TRBV5-4 and TRBJ2-5; D ambiguous. The CDR3 contains 11 residues. Trimming removed 3 bases at V and 0 bases at J, with 0 bases between. Germline V lookup: CDR1 SGHNT, CDR2 YYREEE (reference sequence). This chain's CDR3 is CASSYQETQYF. In DNA, the CDR3 is TGTGCCAGCAGCTACCAAGAGACCCAGTACTTC.

The chain joins TRBV5-1 to TRBJ2-1; TRBD2 matches at 7 bases. In germline, CDR1 is SGHRS, CDR2 YFSETQ. This CDR3 has 14 amino acids. With 0 bases clipped from V and 6 bases from J, the junction kept 3 bases outside the gene matches. CDR3 nucleotide sequence: TGCGCCAGCAGCTTGGTTAGCGGGCTCAATGAGCAGTTCTTC. Translation: CASSLVSGLNEQFF.

The chain has TRBV20-1 and TRBJ1-2; D uncertain. Germline V lookup: CDR1 DFQATT, CDR2 SNEGSKA (reference sequence). This CDR3 has 9 residues. Trimming removed 6 bases from V and 7 bases from J, with 6 bases in between. CDR3 nucleotide sequence: TGCAGTGCAACCAGTGGCTACACCTTC. Protein product: CSATSGYTF.

The V and J genes are TRBV28 and TRBJ1-2; possibly TRBD1 for D (6 bases). In germline, CDR1 is MDHEN, CDR2 SYDVKM. The CDR3 consists of 14 residues. Between the trimmed V and J ends, which lost 6 bases and 3 bases, there was a span of 14 bases. The CDR3 is CASRGQGRDYGYTF. CDR3 DNA sequence: TGTGCCAGCAGGGGCCAGGGGCGCGACTATGGCTACACCTTC.

The rearrangement uses TRBV6-4 and TRBJ2-5, with D tentatively TRBD1 (6 bases). CDR3 size: 14 residues. Germline V CDR1 and CDR2: MRHNA, SNTAGT. V lost 6 bases and J 4 bases, leaving 15 bases between the germline ends. CDR3 sequence reads: CASRDSAVGETQYF. In DNA, the CDR3 is TGTGCCAGCAGGGACAGTGCGGTGGGAGAGACCCAGTACTTC.

This chain connects TRBV28 to TRBJ1-5; D is unresolved. V was trimmed by 5 bases and J by 4 bases, leaving 12 bases between them. This CDR3 spans 14 amino acids. CDR1 is MDHEN, CDR2 SYDVKM, per germline. The CDR3 region is CASSRPGTNQPQHF. CDR3 in DNA: TGTGCCAGCAGTCGTCCAGGCACTAATCAGCCCCAGCATTTT.

The V gene is TRBV19, the J gene TRBJ1-1, with TRBD1 identical over 9 bases. The junction had 6 bases not matched to a gene; V was cut back by 3 bases and J by 4 bases. This CDR3 is built from 15 residues. Germline CDR1 and CDR2: LNHDA and SQIVND (reference sequence). The CDR3 reads CASSIRGQGRTEAFF. The CDR3 DNA sequence: TGTGCCAGTAGTATTCGTGGACAGGGGCGCACTGAAGCTTTCTTT.

This clone was detected a few times. The chain links TRBV6-1 to TRBJ1-1, with D unresolved. Germline V gives CDR1 MNHNS, CDR2 SASEGT. V was trimmed by 6 bases and J by 0 bases, leaving 8 bases between them. The CDR3 extends over 13 amino acids. The CDR3 region is CASSLQVNTEAFF. As DNA, the CDR3 is TGTGCCAGCAGCCTCCAGGTGAACACTGAAGCTTTCTTT.

CDR3 in DNA: TGCAGTGCTAGTAAAGATACGCAGTATTTT. It translates to CSASKDTQYF. This chain connects TRBV20-1 to TRBJ2-3; D remains ambiguous. The germline V gene encodes CDR1 DFQATT and CDR2 SNEGSKA (reference sequence). Trimming removed 3 bases at V and 5 bases at J, with 3 bases between. There are 10 residues in the CDR3.

V is TRBV5-4 and J is TRBJ1-2; tentatively, D is TRBD1 (5 bases). From germline, CDR1 is SGHNT and CDR2 YYREEE (reference sequence). V was cut by 1 base and J by 5 bases, with 18 bases left in between. The CDR3 consists of 16 residues. The chain's CDR3 is CASSLNAPGGNYGYTF. The CDR3 nucleotides read TGTGCCAGCAGCTTGAACGCCCCGGGGGGAAATTATGGCTACACCTTC.

The V call is TRBV5-1, the J call TRBJ2-1; D is unclear. V shed 0 bases and J shed 10 bases, with 11 bases lying between them. The CDR3 runs 13 residues. The germline V gene encodes CDR1 SGHRS and CDR2 YFSETQ. This CDR3 reads CASSLGPLREQFF. The CDR3 DNA reads as TGCGCCAGCAGCTTGGGCCCTCTACGGGAGCAGTTCTTC.

This sequence joins TRBV10-3 and TRBJ2-7; possibly TRBD1 or TRBD2 for D (5 bases each). The germline V gene has CDR1 ENHRY and CDR2 SYGVKD. The CDR3 contains 15 residues. V was clipped by 0 bases and J by 7 bases, with 16 bases between them. The CDR3 protein is CAISESGGNPWEQYF. CDR3 DNA sequence: TGTGCCATCAGTGAGTCTGGGGGTAACCCCTGGGAGCAGTACTTC.

The rearrangement links TRBV7-9 to TRBJ2-3; no clear D. CDR3 size: 13 residues. Trimming pared 4 bases from V and 7 bases from J, leaving 12 bases between. Germline CDR1 SEHNR, CDR2 FQNEAQ (reference sequence). CDR3 bases: TGTGCCAGCAGCTCGAATTCCGCGAATACGCAGTATTTT. The encoded protein is CASSSNSANTQYF. The variable domain in full, with the rest retrieved from reference TRBV7-9 and TRBJ2-3, is DTGVSQNPRHKITKRGQNVTFRCDPISEHNRLYWYRQTLGQGPEFLTYFQNEAQLEKSRLLSDRFSAERPKGSFSTLEIQRTEQGDSAMYLCASSSNSANTQYFGPGTRLTVL.

This sequence joins TRBV13 and TRBJ2-5; D remains unclear. V was pared by 3 bases and J by 5 bases, with 10 bases between. The CDR3 has 13 amino acids. From germline, CDR1 is PRHDT and CDR2 FYEKMQ (reference sequence). This CDR3 is CASSFRVLETQYF. DNA for the CDR3: TGTGCCAGCAGCTTCCGGGTTCTGGAGACCCAGTACTTC.

This rearrangement joins TRBV7-2 to TRBJ1-5, with a tentative D call TRBD1 (5 bases). Looked up from germline, CDR1 is SGHTA and CDR2 is FQGNSA. Deletions cut 0 bases from V and 1 base from J, with 10 bases between. The CDR3 extends over 16 amino acids. The DNA of the CDR3 is TGTGCCAGCAGCTTAGCGGGGGGAACGAGCAATCAGCCCCAGCATTTT. It codes for CASSLAGGTSNQPQHF. The complete variable domain, with remaining parts taken from reference TRBV7-2 and TRBJ1-5, reads GAGVSQSPSNKVTEKGKDVELRCDPISGHTALYWYRQSLGQGLEFLIYFQGNSAPDKSGLPSDRFSAERTGGSVSTLTIQRTQQEDSAVYLCASSLAGGTSNQPQHFGDGTRLSIL.

The rearrangement uses TRBV6-1 and TRBJ2-7; 11 positions match TRBD1. V lost 7 bases and J lost 7; bases outside the gene matches: 6. CDR3 length: 13 residues. Germline-derived CDR1 and CDR2 are MNHNS and SASEGT. The CDR3 protein is CASTGQGVGEQYF. CDR3 bases: TGTGCCAGCACGGGACAGGGGGTGGGGGAGCAGTACTTC.

The chain combines TRBV28 with TRBJ1-2, with TRBD1 matching 7 bases. Losses at the gene ends were 4 bases for V and 2 bases for J; bases not matched to a gene: 10. The CDR3 is 16 residues long. Germline V gene lookup returns CDR1 MDHEN and CDR2 SYDVKM. CDR3 in DNA: TGTGCCAGCAGTTCAGTTCCAGGGGGTCTAAACTATGGCTACACCTTC. Protein sequence: CASSSVPGGLNYGYTF.

The V and J genes are TRBV4-1 and TRBJ1-2; D gene uncertain. Per germline, CDR1 MGHRA and CDR2 YSYEKL. V was clipped by 0 bases and J by 4 bases, with 12 bases between them. The CDR3 covers 15 residues. CDR3 nucleotides: TGCGCCAGCAGCCAAGAGGGCGGCGACTTCTATGGCTACACCTTC. It translates to CASSQEGGDFYGYTF.

The chain has TRBV18 and TRBJ2-3; D is possibly TRBD1 (5 bases). V was clipped by 5 bases and J by 1 base, with 13 bases between them. CDR3 length: 15 amino acids. Germline V lookup: CDR1 KGHSH, CDR2 LQKENI. The CDR3 protein is CASSLTPQGTDTQYF. Written as DNA, the CDR3 is TGTGCCAGCTCATTGACCCCACAGGGCACAGATACGCAGTATTTT. Full variable domain (missing parts from reference TRBV18 and TRBJ2-3): NAGVMQNPRHLVRRRGQEARLRCSPMKGHSHVYWYRQLPEEGLKFMVYLQKENIIDESGMPKERFSAEFPKEGPSILRIQQVVRGDSAAYFCASSLTPQGTDTQYFGPGTRLTVL.

This chain links TRBV7-2 with TRBJ1-4; D not resolved. The CDR3 contains 14 residues. Germline CDR1 and CDR2: SGHTA and FQGNSA. Trimming took 4 bases from V and 4 from J, leaving 10 bases between them. CDR3 sequence: CASSSDGYNEKLFF. The CDR3 region has the DNA TGTGCCAGCAGCTCGGACGGATATAATGAAAAACTGTTTTTT.

The chain is built from TRBV5-1 and TRBJ2-7; 10 bases fit TRBD1. The CDR3 extends over 16 amino acids. Germline V gene data show CDR1 as SGHRS and CDR2 as YFSETQ. Losses at the gene ends were 0 bases for V and 3 bases for J; bases not matched to a gene: 6. The CDR3 sequence is CASSLGWTGGDYEQYF. CDR3 sequence (DNA): TGCGCCAGCAGCTTGGGATGGACAGGGGGAGACTACGAGCAGTACTTC.

DNA for the CDR3: TGTGCCAGCAGCCCCGCTCGGTTCGTCAGGGGGCCGAGGGAGACCCAGTACTTC. Translating it yields CASSPARFVRGPRETQYF. The chain has TRBV7-8 and TRBJ2-5; 8 bases fit TRBD1. CDR1 is SGHVS, CDR2 FQNEAQ, per germline. V was clipped by 5 bases and J by 5 bases; unmatched bases: 19. The CDR3 length is 18 residues.

The genes are TRBV5-6 and TRBJ1-2; possible D gene TRBD1, 5 bases. The ends were cut back, 2 bases at V and 5 bases at J, with 10 bases in the middle. The CDR3 contains 13 residues. Germline V gene data show CDR1 as SGHDT and CDR2 as YYEEEE. The CDR3 DNA is TGTGCCAGCAGCTTCCCAGGGACGTATGGCTACACCTTC. Translating it yields CASSFPGTYGYTF.